The 3 T cell receptor beta chains listed next were all sequenced from one sample in a study of blood T cell repertoires in COVID-19 (dated by TCRdb to 2018 to 2020). Libraries were constructed by the immunoSEQ multiplex PCR assay. In its TCRdb copy, this immuneACCESS table keeps in-frame sequences only and misses some clones. Where compared with another copy, unresolved V genes explain less than half of these, and the others have no known cause. In all, the sample holds 70,000 or so clones, and 90% of those were seen once. The top ten clones comprise about a tenth of the sample. The source material was peripheral blood. These receptors came from a human donor in a cohort sampled during active COVID-19.

The chain couples TRBV28 to TRBJ2-7, with D possibly TRBD2 on 5 matching bases. V gave up 3 bases and J gave up 0 bases, with 15 bases separating them. This CDR3 spans 16 amino acids. CDR1 is MDHEN, CDR2 SYDVKM, per germline. CDR3 coding DNA: TGTGCCAGCAGTTTTGGAGGCGGCCCGAGCTCCTACGAGCAGTACTTC. Translating gives CASSFGGGPSSYEQYF.

V and J are TRBV28 and TRBJ1-2, with TRBD1 identical over 7 bases. The CDR3 is 14 amino acids. V gave up 3 bases and J gave up 4 bases; unmatched junction bases: 5. The germline CDR1 and CDR2 sequences are MDHEN and SYDVKM. Written as DNA, the CDR3 is TGTGCCAGCAGTTTCGAGGGGGCCCCCTATGGCTACACCTTC. This encodes CASSFEGAPYGYTF.

J is TRBJ2-1 and V is TRBV2; possible D gene TRBD1, 6 bases. The CDR3 consists of 13 residues. Germline V lookup: CDR1 SNHLY, CDR2 FYNNEI. Between the trimmed V and J ends, which lost 4 bases and 8 bases, there was a span of 12 bases. The CDR3 coding sequence is TGTGCCAGCAGTGTGGGCAGGGGCGATGAGCAGTTCTTC. It is translated as CASSVGRGDEQFF.